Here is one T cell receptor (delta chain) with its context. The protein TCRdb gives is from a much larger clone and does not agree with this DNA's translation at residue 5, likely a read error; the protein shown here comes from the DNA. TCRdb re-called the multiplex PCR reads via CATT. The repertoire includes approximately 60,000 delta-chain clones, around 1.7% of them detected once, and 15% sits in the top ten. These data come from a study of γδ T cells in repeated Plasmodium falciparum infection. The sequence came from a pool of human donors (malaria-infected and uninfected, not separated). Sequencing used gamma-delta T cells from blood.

The CDR3 DNA reads TGTGCTCTTGGGGTAACCCGGTACTGGGGGATATATTCCCACACCGATAAACTCATCTTT. Translation: CALGVTRYWGIYSHTDKLIF. This chain uses TRDV1 with TRDJ1; TRDD3 matches 11 bases. Assignment of the J gene here rests on matching the DNA to germline, because TCRdb gives none. Per the germline V gene, CDR1 is TSWWSYY and CDR2 is QGS. The CDR3 has 20 amino acids. After removal of 4 bases from V and 0 bases from J, the junction contained 16 bases not matched to a gene.